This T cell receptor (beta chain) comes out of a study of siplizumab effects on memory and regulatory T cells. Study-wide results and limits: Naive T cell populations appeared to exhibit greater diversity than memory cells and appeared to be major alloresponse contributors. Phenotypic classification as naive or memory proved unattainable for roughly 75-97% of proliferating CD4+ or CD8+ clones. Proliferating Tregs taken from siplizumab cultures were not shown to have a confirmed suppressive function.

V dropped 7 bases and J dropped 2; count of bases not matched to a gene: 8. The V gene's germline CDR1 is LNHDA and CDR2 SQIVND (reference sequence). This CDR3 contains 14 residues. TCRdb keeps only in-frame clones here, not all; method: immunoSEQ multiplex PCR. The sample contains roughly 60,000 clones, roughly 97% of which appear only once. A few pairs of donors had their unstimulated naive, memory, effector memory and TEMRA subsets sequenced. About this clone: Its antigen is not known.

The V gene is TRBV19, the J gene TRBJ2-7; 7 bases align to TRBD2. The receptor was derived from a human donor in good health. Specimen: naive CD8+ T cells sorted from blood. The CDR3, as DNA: TGTGCCAGTACGAGTGGAGCGGGGACCTACGAGCAGTACTTC. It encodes CASTSGAGTYEQYF.